The next 9 T cell receptor beta chains were all read from a single sample in a study of T cell repertoires in cytomegalovirus infection. TCRdb recomputed calls from the reads with MiXCR, one row per CDR3 protein. The data contain more than 150,000 distinct CDR3 sequences, 28% of them singletons. Sequencing was carried out using PBMCs. These receptor sequences come from a human donor in good health (CMV status not recorded). Some clones in this sample may be carry-over from other donors' samples.

This clonotype was counted only a few times. The chain joins TRBV7-3 to TRBJ2-1; D could derive from TRBD1 or TRBD2 (6 bases each). Trimming removed 4 bases at V and 9 bases at J, with 19 bases between. The germline V gene encodes CDR1 SGHTA and CDR2 FQGTGA. This CDR3 has 15 amino acids. CDR3 loop: CASSSIPGAGIEQFF. The DNA for the CDR3 is TGTGCCAGCAGCTCTATACCGGGGGCAGGGATTGAGCAGTTCTTC.

This clonotype was picked up a small number of times. A single base separates this from a much larger clone, so it may be a read error. The V and J genes are TRBV7-9 and TRBJ1-5; D is unresolved. The CDR3 extends over 13 amino acids. The V and J ends lost 4 bases and 0 bases respectively, with 4 bases between them. The germline CDR1 and CDR2 sequences are SEHNR and FQNEAQ (reference sequence). CDR3 sequence reads: CASSSNSNQPQHF. CDR3 nucleotide sequence: TGTGCCAGCAGCTCTAATAGCAATCAGCCCCAGCATTTT.

This clonotype occurred a few times. J is TRBJ1-5 and V is TRBV19; D unclear. The CDR3 runs 14 residues. Trimming left V 7 bases short and J 2 bases short, with 12 bases between. In germline, CDR1 is LNHDA, CDR2 SQIVND (reference sequence). Here the CDR3 reads CASMEGRGNQPQHF. CDR3 nucleotides: TGTGCCAGTATGGAGGGAAGGGGCAATCAGCCCCAGCATTTT.

V is TRBV7-3 and J is TRBJ2-1, with 8 bases lining up with TRBD2. Germline V CDR1 and CDR2: SGHTA, FQGTGA. J lost 3 bases, V lost 4 bases, and 8 bases had no gene match. The CDR3 sequence is 16 residues long. Here the CDR3 DNA reads TGTGCCAGCAGCTCCTTCGGGGGGGAGCACTACAATGAGCAGTTCTTC. It yields the protein CASSSFGGEHYNEQFF.

In its sample, this clonotype was seen a few times. The chain combines TRBV29-1 with TRBJ1-1, with D possibly TRBD1 on 6 matching bases. V lost 7 bases and J 1 base, leaving 13 bases between the germline ends. The germline CDR1 and CDR2 sequences are SQVTM and ANQGSEA. This CDR3 region has 13 residues. The CDR3 loop is CSASGGPNTEAFF. The CDR3, as DNA: TGCAGCGCCTCCGGGGGGCCGAACACTGAAGCTTTCTTT.

The rearrangement joins TRBV7-2 to TRBJ1-1, with D possibly TRBD1 on 5 matching bases. The V and J ends lost 6 bases and 1 base respectively, with 12 bases between them. Germline V gene lookup returns CDR1 SGHTA and CDR2 FQGNSA. This CDR3 spans 14 amino acids. In DNA, the CDR3 is TGTGCCAGCAGTCGGGTTGGGGGGAACACTGAAGCTTTCTTT. Translation: CASSRVGGNTEAFF.

This chain links TRBV6-5 with TRBJ1-1, with D perhaps TRBD1 (5 bases). The CDR3 contains 17 residues. V lost 5 bases and J lost 3, with 22 bases in between. Germline V lookup: CDR1 MNHEY, CDR2 SVGAGI. The CDR3 region has the DNA TGTGCCAGCAGTAAGACCCACGGACAAGGACGAGACACTGAAGCTTTCTTT. It is translated as CASSKTHGQGRDTEAFF.

V gene TRBV25-1 combines with J gene TRBJ1-5, with a tentative D call TRBD1 (6 bases). CDR3 length equals 14 residues. The germline CDR1 and CDR2 sequences are MGHDK and SYGVNS. The V end lost 3 bases, the J end lost 7 bases, and 13 bases lay between the germline ends. The CDR3: CASSDPGQIQPQHF. The CDR3 region has the DNA TGTGCCAGCAGTGACCCCGGACAGATCCAGCCCCAGCATTTT.

This clonotype was detected many times. The gene calls are TRBV7-9 and TRBJ1-2; tentatively, D is TRBD1 (5 bases). V was pared by 5 bases and J by 7 bases, with 20 bases between. The CDR3 is 15 amino acids. CDR1 SEHNR and CDR2 FQNEAQ come from the germline V gene (reference sequence). This CDR3 reads CASSNTGAGKSGYTF. The CDR3 coding sequence is TGTGCCAGCAGCAATACGGGAGCAGGGAAATCTGGCTACACCTTC. The complete variable domain, with remaining parts taken from reference TRBV7-9 and TRBJ1-2, reads DTGVSQNPRHKITKRGQNVTFRCDPISEHNRLYWYRQTLGQGPEFLTYFQNEAQLEKSRLLSDRFSAERPKGSFSTLEIQRTEQGDSAMYLCASSNTGAGKSGYTFGSGTRLTVV.